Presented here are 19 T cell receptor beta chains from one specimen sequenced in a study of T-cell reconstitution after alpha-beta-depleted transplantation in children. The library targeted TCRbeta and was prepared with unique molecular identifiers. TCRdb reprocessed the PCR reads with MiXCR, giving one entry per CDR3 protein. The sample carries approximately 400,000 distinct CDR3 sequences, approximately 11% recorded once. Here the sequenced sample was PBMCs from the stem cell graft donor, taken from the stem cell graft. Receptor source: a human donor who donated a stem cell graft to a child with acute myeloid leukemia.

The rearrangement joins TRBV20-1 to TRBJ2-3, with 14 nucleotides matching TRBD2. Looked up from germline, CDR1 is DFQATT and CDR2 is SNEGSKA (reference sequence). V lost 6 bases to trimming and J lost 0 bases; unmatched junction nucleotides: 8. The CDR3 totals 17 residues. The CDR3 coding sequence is TGCAGTGCCCGACTAGCGGGAGGGACAACTAGCACAGATACGCAGTATTTT. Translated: CSARLAGGTTSTDTQYF.

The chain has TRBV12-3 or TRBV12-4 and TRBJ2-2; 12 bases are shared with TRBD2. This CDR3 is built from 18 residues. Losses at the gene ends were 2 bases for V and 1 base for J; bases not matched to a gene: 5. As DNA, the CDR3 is TGTGCCAGCAGTTTACCTAGCGGGGGGGCCCGGAACACCGGGGAGCTGTTTTTT. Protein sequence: CASSLPSGGARNTGELFF.

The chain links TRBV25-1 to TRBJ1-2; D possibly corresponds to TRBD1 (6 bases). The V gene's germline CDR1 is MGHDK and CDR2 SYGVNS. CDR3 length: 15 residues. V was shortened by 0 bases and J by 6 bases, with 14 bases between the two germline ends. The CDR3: CASSEYWPGADGYTF. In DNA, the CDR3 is TGTGCCAGCAGTGAATATTGGCCGGGGGCTGATGGCTACACCTTC.

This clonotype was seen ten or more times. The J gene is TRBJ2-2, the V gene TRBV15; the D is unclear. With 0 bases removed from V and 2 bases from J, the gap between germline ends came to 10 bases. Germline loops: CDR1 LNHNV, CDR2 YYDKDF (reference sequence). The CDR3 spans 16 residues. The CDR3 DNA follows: TGTGCCACCAGCAGAGATCGTTCTGATAACACCGGGGAGCTGTTTTTT. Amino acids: CATSRDRSDNTGELFF.

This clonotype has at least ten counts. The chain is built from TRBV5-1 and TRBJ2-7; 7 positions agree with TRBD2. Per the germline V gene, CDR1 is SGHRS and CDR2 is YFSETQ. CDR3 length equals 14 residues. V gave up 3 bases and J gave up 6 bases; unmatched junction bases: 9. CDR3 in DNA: TGCGCCAGCAGCTGGGTTGGCGGGGGAGGCGAGCAGTACTTC. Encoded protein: CASSWVGGGGEQYF.

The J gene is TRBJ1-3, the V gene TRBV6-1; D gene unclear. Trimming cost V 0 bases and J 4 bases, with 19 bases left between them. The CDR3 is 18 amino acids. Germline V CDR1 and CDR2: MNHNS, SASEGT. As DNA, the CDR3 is TGTGCCAGCAGTGAAGCCGACATTGGCAATCTCTGGGGAAACACCATATATTTT. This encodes CASSEADIGNLWGNTIYF.

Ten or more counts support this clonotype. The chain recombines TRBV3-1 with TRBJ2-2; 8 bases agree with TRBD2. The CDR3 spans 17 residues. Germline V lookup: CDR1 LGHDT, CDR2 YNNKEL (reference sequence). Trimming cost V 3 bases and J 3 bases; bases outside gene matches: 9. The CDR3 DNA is TGTGCCAGCAGCCATTCCGCGGGGGGTGTCGACACCGGGGAGCTGTTTTTT. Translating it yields CASSHSAGGVDTGELFF.

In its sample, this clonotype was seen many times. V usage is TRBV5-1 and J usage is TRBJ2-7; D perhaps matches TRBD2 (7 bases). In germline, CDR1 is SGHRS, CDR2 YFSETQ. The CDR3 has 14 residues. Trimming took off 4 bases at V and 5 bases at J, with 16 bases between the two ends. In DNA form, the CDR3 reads TGCGCCAGCAGCACAGACTTAGGGGGGGACGAGCAGTACTTC. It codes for CASSTDLGGDEQYF.

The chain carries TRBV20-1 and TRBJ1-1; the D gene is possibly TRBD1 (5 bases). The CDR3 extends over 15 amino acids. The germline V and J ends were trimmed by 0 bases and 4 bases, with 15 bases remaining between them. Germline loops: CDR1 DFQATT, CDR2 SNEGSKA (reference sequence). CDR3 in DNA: TGCAGTGCTAGAGATGGGGCAGGGTGGAGCACTGAAGCTTTCTTT. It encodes CSARDGAGWSTEAFF.

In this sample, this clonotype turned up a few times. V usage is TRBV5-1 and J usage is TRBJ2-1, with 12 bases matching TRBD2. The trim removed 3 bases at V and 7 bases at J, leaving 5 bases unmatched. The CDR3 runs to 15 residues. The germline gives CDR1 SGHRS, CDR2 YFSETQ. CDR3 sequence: CASSSLAGGQNEQFF. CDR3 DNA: TGCGCCAGCAGCTCACTAGCGGGAGGTCAGAATGAGCAGTTCTTC.

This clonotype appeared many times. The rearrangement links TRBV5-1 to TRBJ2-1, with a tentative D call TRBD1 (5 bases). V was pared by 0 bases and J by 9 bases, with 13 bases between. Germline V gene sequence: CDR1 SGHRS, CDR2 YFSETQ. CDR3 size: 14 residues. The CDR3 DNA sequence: TGCGCCAGCAGCTTGGACCAGGGTTTAAGTGAGCAGTTCTTC. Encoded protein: CASSLDQGLSEQFF.

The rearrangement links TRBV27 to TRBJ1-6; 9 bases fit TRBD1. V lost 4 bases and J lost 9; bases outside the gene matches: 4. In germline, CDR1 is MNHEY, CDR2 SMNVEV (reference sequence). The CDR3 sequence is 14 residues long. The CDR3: CASSYGTGLSPLHF. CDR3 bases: TGTGCCAGCAGTTACGGGACAGGGCTTTCACCCCTCCACTTT.

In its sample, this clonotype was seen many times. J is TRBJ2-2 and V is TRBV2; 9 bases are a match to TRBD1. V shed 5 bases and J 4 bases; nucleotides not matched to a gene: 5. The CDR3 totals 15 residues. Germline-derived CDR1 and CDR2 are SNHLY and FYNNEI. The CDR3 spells CASSLKTGGTGELFF. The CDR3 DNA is TGTGCCAGCAGTCTTAAGACAGGGGGCACCGGGGAGCTGTTTTTT. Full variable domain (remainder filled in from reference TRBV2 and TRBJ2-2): EPEVTQTPSHQVTQMGQEVILRCVPISNHLYFYWYRQILGQKVEFLVSFYNNEISEKSEIFDDQFSVERPDGSNFTLKIRSTKLEDSAMYFCASSLKTGGTGELFFGEGSRLTVL.

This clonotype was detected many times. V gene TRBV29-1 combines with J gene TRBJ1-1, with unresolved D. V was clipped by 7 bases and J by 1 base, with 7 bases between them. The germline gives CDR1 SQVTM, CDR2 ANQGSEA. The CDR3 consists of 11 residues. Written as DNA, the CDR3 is TGCAGCGCTACAGCGAACACTGAAGCTTTCTTT. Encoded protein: CSATANTEAFF.

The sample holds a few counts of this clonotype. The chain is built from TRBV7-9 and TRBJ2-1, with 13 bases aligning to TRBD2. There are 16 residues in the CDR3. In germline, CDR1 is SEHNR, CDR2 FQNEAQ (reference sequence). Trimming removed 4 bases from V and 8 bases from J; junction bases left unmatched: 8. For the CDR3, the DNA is TGTGCCAGCAGCTCAACAACTAGCGGGGGGGCCCATGAGCAGTTCTTC. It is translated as CASSSTTSGGAHEQFF.

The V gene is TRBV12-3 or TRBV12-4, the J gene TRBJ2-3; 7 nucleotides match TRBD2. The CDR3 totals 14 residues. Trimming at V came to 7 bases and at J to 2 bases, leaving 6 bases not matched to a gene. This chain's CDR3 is CASNLLAATDTQYF. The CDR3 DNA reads TGTGCCAGCAACCTTCTAGCGGCCACAGATACGCAGTATTTT.

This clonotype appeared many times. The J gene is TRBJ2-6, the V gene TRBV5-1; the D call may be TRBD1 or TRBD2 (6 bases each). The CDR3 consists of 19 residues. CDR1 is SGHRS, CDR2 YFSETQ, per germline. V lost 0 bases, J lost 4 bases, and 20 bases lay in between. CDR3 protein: CASSLGLGGLTVGANVLTF. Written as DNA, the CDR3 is TGCGCCAGCAGCTTGGGTCTCGGGGGCCTCACGGTGGGGGCCAACGTCCTGACTTTC.

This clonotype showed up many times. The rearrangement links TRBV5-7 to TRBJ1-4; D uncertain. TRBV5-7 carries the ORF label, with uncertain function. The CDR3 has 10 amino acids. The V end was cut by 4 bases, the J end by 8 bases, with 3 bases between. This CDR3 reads CASSEEKLFF. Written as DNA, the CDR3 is TGTGCCAGCAGCGAGGAAAAACTGTTTTTT.

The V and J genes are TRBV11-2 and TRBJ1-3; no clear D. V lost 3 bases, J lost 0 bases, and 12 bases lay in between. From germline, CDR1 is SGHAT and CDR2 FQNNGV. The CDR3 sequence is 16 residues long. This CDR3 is CASSLGVQSSGNTIYF. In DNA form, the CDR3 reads TGTGCCAGCAGCTTGGGCGTACAGAGCTCTGGAAACACCATATATTTT.